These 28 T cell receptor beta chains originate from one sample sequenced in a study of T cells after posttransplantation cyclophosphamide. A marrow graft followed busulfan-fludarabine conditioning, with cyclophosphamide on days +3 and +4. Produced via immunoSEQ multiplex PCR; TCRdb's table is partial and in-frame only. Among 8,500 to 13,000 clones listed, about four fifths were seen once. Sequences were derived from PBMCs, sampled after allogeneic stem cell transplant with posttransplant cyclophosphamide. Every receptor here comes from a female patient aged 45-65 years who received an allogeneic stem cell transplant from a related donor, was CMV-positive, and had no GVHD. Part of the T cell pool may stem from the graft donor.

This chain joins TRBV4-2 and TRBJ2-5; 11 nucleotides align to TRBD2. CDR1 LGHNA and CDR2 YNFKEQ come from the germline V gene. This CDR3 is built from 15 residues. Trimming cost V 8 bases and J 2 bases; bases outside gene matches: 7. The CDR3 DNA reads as TGTGCCAGCTCTCCCCTAGCGGGGGGTCAAGAGACCCAGTACTTC. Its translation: CASSPLAGGQETQYF.

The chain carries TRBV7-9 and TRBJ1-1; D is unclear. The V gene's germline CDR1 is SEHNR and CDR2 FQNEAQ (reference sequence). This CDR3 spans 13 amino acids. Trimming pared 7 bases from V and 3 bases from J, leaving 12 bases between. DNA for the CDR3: TGTGCCAGCACCCCTCGTCGCGACACTGAAGCTTTCTTT. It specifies CASTPRRDTEAFF. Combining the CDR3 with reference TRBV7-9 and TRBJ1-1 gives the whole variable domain DTGVSQNPRHKITKRGQNVTFRCDPISEHNRLYWYRQTLGQGPEFLTYFQNEAQLEKSRLLSDRFSAERPKGSFSTLEIQRTEQGDSAMYLCASTPRRDTEAFFGQGTRLTVV.

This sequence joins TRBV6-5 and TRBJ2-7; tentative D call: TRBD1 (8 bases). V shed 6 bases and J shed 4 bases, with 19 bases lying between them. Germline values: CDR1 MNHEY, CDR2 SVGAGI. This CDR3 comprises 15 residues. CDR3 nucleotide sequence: TGTGCCAGCAGCCCTACAGGGGGGGATAAGTACGAGCAGTACTTC. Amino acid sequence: CASSPTGGDKYEQYF.

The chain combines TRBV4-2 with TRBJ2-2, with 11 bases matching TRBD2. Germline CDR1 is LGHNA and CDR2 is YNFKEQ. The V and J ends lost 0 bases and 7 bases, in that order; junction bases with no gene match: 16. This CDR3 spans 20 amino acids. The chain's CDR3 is CASSQDGWLAGGDRIGELFF. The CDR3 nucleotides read TGTGCCAGCAGCCAAGATGGCTGGCTAGCGGGGGGCGACAGGATCGGGGAGCTGTTTTTT.

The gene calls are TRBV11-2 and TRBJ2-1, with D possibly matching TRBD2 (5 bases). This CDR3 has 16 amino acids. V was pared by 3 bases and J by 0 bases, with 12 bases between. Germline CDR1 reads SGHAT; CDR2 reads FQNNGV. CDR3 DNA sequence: TGTGCCAGCAGCTTGGGCATGAGGGTCTCCTACAATGAGCAGTTCTTC. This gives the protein CASSLGMRVSYNEQFF.

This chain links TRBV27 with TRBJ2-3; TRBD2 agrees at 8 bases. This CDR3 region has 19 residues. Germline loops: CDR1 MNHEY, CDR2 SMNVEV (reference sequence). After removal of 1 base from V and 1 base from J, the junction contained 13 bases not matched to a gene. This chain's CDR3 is CASSLWSAGAIEGTDTQYF. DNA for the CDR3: TGTGCCAGCAGTTTATGGTCAGCGGGGGCCATAGAGGGCACAGATACGCAGTATTTT.

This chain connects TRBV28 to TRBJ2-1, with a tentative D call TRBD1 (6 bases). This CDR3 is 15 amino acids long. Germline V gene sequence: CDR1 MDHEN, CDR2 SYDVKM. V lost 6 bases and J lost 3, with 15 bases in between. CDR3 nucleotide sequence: TGTGCCAGCAGCCACGGCAGGGGTATCTACAATGAGCAGTTCTTC. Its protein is CASSHGRGIYNEQFF. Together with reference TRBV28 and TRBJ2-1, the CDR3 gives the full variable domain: DVKVTQSSRYLVKRTGEKVFLECVQDMDHENMFWYRQDPGLGLRLIYFSYDVKMKEKGDIPEGYSVSREKKERFSLILESASTNQTSMYLCASSHGRGIYNEQFFGPGTRLTVL.

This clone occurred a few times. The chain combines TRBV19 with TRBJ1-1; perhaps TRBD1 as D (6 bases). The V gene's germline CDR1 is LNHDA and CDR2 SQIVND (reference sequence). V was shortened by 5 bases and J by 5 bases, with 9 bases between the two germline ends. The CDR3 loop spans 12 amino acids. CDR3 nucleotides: TGTGCCAGTAGTCTAACAGGGACTGAAGCTTTCTTT. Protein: CASSLTGTEAFF.

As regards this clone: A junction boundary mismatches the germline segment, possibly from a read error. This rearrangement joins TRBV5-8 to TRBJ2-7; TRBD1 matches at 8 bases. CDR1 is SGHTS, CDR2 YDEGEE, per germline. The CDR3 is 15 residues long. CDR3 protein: CASSLPPGGSHEQYF. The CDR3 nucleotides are TGTGCCAGCAGCTTGCCCCCAGGGGGCTCCCACGAGCAGTACTTC.

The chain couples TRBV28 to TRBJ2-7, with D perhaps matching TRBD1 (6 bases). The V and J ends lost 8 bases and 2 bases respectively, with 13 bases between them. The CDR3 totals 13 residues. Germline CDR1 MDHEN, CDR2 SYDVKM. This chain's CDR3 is CASSQGPPYEQYF. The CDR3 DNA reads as TGTGCCAGCTCCCAGGGGCCCCCCTACGAGCAGTACTTC. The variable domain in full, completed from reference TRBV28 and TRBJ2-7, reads DVKVTQSSRYLVKRTGEKVFLECVQDMDHENMFWYRQDPGLGLRLIYFSYDVKMKEKGDIPEGYSVSREKKERFSLILESASTNQTSMYLCASSQGPPYEQYFGPGTRLTVT.

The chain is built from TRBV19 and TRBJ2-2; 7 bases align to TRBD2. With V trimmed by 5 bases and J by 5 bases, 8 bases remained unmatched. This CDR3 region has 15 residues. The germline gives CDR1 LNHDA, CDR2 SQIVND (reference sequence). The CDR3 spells CASSVWRGRTGELFF. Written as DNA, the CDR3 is TGTGCCAGTAGTGTTTGGCGGGGGAGGACCGGGGAGCTGTTTTTT. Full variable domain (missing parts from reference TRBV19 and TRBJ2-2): DGGITQSPKYLFRKEGQNVTLSCEQNLNHDAMYWYRQDPGQGLRLIYYSQIVNDFQKGDIAEGYSVSREKKESFPLTVTSAQKNPTAFYLCASSVWRGRTGELFFGEGSRLTVL.

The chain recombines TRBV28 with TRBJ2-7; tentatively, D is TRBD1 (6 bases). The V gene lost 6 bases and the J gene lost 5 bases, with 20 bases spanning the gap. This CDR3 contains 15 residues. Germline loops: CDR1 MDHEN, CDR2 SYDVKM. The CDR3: CASRTAWAQGNEQYF. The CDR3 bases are TGTGCCAGCAGGACCGCGTGGGCACAGGGCAACGAGCAGTACTTC.

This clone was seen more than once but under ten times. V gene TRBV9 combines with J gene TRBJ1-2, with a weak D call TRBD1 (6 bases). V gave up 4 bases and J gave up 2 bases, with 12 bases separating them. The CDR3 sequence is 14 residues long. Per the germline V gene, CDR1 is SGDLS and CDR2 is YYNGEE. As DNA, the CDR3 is TGTGCCAGCAGCACAGGGTACCAAAACTATGGCTACACCTTC. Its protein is CASSTGYQNYGYTF. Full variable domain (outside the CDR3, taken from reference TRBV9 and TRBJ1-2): DSGVTQTPKHLITATGQRVTLRCSPRSGDLSVYWYQQSLDQGLQFLIQYYNGEERAKGNILERFSAQQFPDLHSELNLSSLELGDSALYFCASSTGYQNYGYTFGSGTRLTVV.

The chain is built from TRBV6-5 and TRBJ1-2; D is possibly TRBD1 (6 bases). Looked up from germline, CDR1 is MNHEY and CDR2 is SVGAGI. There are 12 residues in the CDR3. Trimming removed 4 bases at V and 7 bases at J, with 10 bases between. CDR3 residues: CASSFGGGGYTF. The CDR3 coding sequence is TGTGCCAGCAGTTTTGGGGGCGGTGGCTACACCTTC.

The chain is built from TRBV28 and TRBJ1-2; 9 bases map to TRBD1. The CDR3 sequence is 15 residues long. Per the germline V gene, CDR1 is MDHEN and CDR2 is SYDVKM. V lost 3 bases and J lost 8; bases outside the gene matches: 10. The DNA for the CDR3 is TGTGCCAGCAGTTTCCTAGCCGGGACAGGGAGAGGCTACACCTTC. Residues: CASSFLAGTGRGYTF.

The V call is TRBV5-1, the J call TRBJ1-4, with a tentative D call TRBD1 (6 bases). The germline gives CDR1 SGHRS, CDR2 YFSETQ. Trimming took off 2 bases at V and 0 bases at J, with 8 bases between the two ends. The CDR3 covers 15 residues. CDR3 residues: CASSLQGATNEKLFF. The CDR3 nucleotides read TGCGCCAGCAGCTTACAGGGAGCAACTAATGAAAAACTGTTTTTT.

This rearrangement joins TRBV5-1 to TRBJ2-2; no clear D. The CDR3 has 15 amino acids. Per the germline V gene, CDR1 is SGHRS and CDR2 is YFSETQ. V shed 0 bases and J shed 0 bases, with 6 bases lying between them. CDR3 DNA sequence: TGCGCCAGCAGCTTGGACAGCCCGAACACCGGGGAGCTGTTTTTT. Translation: CASSLDSPNTGELFF.

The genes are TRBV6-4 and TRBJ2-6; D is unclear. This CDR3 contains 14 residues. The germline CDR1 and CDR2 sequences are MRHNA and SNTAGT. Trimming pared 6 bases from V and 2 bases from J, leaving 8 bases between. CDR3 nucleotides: TGTGCCAGCAGGGGCCGCCCTGGGGCCAACGTCCTGACTTTC. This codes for CASRGRPGANVLTF.

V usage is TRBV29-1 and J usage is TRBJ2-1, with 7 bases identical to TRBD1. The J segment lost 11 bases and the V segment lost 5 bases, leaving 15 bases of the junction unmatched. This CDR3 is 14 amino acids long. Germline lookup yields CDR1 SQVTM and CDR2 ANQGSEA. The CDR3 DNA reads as TGCAGCGTTTACGACAGGGCGAAGTCCGGGCAGCAGTTCTTC. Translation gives CSVYDRAKSGQQFF.

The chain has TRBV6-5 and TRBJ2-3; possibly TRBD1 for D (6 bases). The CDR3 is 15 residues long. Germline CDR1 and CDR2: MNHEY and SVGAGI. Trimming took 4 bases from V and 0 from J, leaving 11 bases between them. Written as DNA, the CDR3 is TGTGCCAGCAGTTTGACAGGTACTAGCACAGATACGCAGTATTTT. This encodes CASSLTGTSTDTQYF.

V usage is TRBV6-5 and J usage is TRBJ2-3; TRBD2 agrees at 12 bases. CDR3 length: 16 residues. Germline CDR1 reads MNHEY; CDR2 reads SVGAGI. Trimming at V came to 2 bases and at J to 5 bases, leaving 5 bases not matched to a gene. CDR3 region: CASSYRSSGGGDTQYF. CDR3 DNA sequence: TGTGCCAGCAGTTACCGGTCTAGCGGGGGGGGAGATACGCAGTATTTT.

DNA of the CDR3: TGCGCCAGCAGCTTGGGCTGGGGCCCGAACACCGGGGAGCTGTTTTTT. As protein: CASSLGWGPNTGELFF. The rearrangement joins TRBV5-1 to TRBJ2-2; weak D call: TRBD1 (5 bases). In germline, CDR1 is SGHRS, CDR2 YFSETQ. V shed 0 bases and J shed 0 bases, with 9 bases lying between them. The CDR3 is 16 residues long.

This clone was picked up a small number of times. The CDR3, as DNA: TGTGCCAGCAGTTCCCATACAGGGACGGGTCAGCCCCAGCATTTT. The encoded protein is CASSSHTGTGQPQHF. This sequence joins TRBV6-5 and TRBJ1-5; D is perhaps TRBD1 (6 bases). V was cut by 4 bases and J by 6 bases, with 16 bases left in between. This CDR3 has 15 amino acids. The germline gives CDR1 MNHEY, CDR2 SVGAGI.

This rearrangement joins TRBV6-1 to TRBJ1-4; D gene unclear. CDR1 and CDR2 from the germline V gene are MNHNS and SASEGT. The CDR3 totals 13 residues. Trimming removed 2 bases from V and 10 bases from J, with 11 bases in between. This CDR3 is CASSEQAGVKLFF. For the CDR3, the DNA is TGTGCCAGCAGTGAACAGGCGGGCGTAAAACTGTTTTTT.

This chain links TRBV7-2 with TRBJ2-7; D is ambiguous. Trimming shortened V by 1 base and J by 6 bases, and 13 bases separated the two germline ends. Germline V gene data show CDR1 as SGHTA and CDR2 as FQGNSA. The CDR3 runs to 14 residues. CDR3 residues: CASSLVLQPSEQYF. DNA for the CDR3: TGTGCCAGCAGCTTAGTCTTACAGCCCTCCGAGCAGTACTTC. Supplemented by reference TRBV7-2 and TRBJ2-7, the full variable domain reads GAGVSQSPSNKVTEKGKDVELRCDPISGHTALYWYRQSLGQGLEFLIYFQGNSAPDKSGLPSDRFSAERTGGSVSTLTIQRTQQEDSAVYLCASSLVLQPSEQYFGPGTRLTVT.

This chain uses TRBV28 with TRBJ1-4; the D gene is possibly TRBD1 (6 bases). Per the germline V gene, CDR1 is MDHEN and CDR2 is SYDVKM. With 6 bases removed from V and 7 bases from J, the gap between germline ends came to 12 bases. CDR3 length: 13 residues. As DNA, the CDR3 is TGTGCCAGCAGCGGACAGCCCGTTGAAAAACTGTTTTTT. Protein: CASSGQPVEKLFF.

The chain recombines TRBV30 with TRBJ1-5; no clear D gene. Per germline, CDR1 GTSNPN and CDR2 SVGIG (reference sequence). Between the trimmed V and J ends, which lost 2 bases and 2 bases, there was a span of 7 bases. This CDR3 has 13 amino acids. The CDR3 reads CAWSWAGNQPQHF. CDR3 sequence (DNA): TGTGCCTGGAGTTGGGCAGGCAATCAGCCCCAGCATTTT.

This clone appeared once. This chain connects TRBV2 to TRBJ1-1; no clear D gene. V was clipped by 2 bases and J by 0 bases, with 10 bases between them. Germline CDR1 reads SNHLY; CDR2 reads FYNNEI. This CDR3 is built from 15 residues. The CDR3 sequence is CASSEWAALNTEAFF. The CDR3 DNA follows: TGTGCCAGCAGTGAATGGGCAGCCTTGAACACTGAAGCTTTCTTT.